This is a list of T cell receptor beta chains from one sample in a study of cytomegalovirus exposure and HLA in healthy donors. Using immunoSEQ multiplex PCR, the repertoire was profiled, and TCRdb retains in-frame clones only, with some absent. The table has roughly 160,000 clones, roughly 79% seen once. Sample: PBMCs. The receptor source for this set is a middle-aged man in good health and CMV-seropositive. Each CDR3 is given with its conserved first and last residue. A D gene is named only where the DNA matches it firmly. Clone sizes are given selectively: once, few, many, or a class where the clone is expanded.

TRBD1	TRBJ1-3	NA	TRBV27	CASSSTGVGNTIYF	TGTGCCAGCAGTAGTACAGGGGTTGGAAACACCATATATTTT
NA	TRBJ2-3	NA	TRBV7-9	CASSPGVANTQYF	TGTGCCAGCAGCCCGGGGGTGGCAAATACGCAGTATTTT
TRBD1	TRBJ1-2	NA	TRBV5-6	CASSLGTGSQVPYGYTF	TGTGCCAGCAGCTTAGGGACAGGGAGCCAGGTTCCCTATGGCTACACCTTC
NA	TRBJ2-7	NA	TRBV6-1	CASRILEYEQYF	TGTGCCAGCAGGATTCTCGAGTACGAGCAGTACTTC
NA	TRBJ1-5	NA	TRBV5-1	CASSLEGRGNQPQHF	TGCGCCAGCAGCTTGGAGGGGCGCGGCAATCAGCCCCAGCATTTT
TRBD2	TRBJ2-1	once	TRBV6-5	CASRGGTSGIREQFF	TGTGCCAGCAGGGGCGGGACTAGCGGAATAAGGGAGCAGTTCTTC
NA	TRBJ1-5	NA	TRBV7-2	CASSLNTVNQPQHF	TGTGCCAGCAGCTTAAATACAGTAAATCAGCCCCAGCATTTT
NA	TRBJ1-5	NA	TRBV6-6	CASDTGSNQPQHF	TGTGCCAGTGATACAGGGTCAAATCAGCCCCAGCATTTT
NA	TRBJ1-4	NA	TRBV15	CATSRDKGMGYEKLFF	TGTGCCACCAGCAGAGATAAGGGGATGGGGTATGAAAAACTGTTTTTT
NA	TRBJ2-7	few	TRBV4-1	CASSRGPYEQYF	TGCGCCAGCAGCCGTGGGCCCTACGAGCAGTACTTC
NA	TRBJ2-3	NA	TRBV30	CAWSGGGDTQYF	TGTGCCTGGAGTGGGGGCGGAGATACGCAGTATTTT
NA	TRBJ1-1	NA	TRBV6-5	CASSPTGTLWTEAFF	TGTGCCAGCAGTCCAACCGGGACATTATGGACTGAAGCTTTCTTT
NA	TRBJ2-2	NA	TRBV5-6	CASSFWGVNTGELFF	TGTGCCAGCAGCTTTTGGGGGGTGAACACCGGGGAGCTGTTTTTT
NA	TRBJ1-3	NA	TRBV30	CAWSVGSGNTIYF	TGTGCCTGGAGTGTGGGCAGCGGAAACACCATATATTTT
TRBD1	TRBJ1-1	few	TRBV4-3	CASSARGQGNTEAFF	TGCGCCAGCAGCGCCCGGGGACAGGGGAACACTGAAGCTTTCTTT
NA	TRBJ1-2	NA	TRBV27	CASRPDRINYGYTF	TGTGCCAGCAGGCCGGACAGAATTAACTATGGCTACACCTTC
TRBD1	TRBJ1-4	once	TRBV7-2	CASSLQGASEKLFF	TGTGCCAGCAGCCTACAGGGGGCGAGTGAAAAACTGTTTTTT
TRBD1	TRBJ1-2	NA	TRBV4-1	CASSQGSGTGAGYTF	TGCGCCAGCAGCCAAGGATCGGGGACAGGGGCTGGCTACACCTTC
NA	TRBJ1-5	NA	TRBV4-1	CASSQESLVGFNQPQHF	TGCGCCAGCAGCCAAGAAAGTCTGGTCGGTTTCAATCAGCCCCAGCATTTT
TRBD1	TRBJ1-3	NA	TRBV7-8	CASSLGTGRSGNTIYF	TGTGCCAGCAGCTTAGGGACAGGACGCTCTGGAAACACCATATATTTT
TRBD1	TRBJ2-3	NA	TRBV6-1	CASRDRASDTQYF	TGTGCCAGCAGGGACAGGGCGTCAGATACGCAGTATTTT
NA	TRBJ1-4	NA	TRBV7-9	CSSSLVRDEKLFF	TGTTCCAGCAGCTTAGTACGGGATGAAAAACTGTTTTTT
NA	TRBJ1-1	NA	TRBV6-1	CASSTGGITEAFF	TGTGCCAGCAGTACGGGAGGGATCACTGAAGCTTTCTTT
TRBD1	TRBJ2-3	NA	TRBV6-5	CATWDSSTDTQYF	TGTGCCACCTGGGACAGTAGCACAGATACGCAGTATTTT
TRBD1	TRBJ2-3	once	TRBV27	CASSGTDGTDTQYF	TGTGCCAGCTCCGGGACAGATGGCACAGATACGCAGTATTTT
NA	TRBJ2-7	NA	TRBV11-2	CASSLAFGTPAYEQYF	TGTGCCAGCAGCTTAGCCTTTGGGACTCCGGCCTACGAGCAGTACTTC
NA	TRBJ2-1	NA	TRBV14	CASSQMSGGSRAYNEQFF	TGTGCCAGCAGCCAAATGAGTGGGGGGTCCCGAGCCTACAATGAGCAGTTCTTC
TRBD1	TRBJ1-2	NA	TRBV4-1	CASSQGIRGRIQYGYTF	TGCGCCAGCAGCCAAGGGATCAGGGGGCGAATACAATATGGCTACACCTTC
TRBD1	TRBJ2-3	NA	TRBV6-5	CASRQTGTTDTQYF	TGTGCCAGCAGACAGACAGGGACCACAGATACGCAGTATTTT
TRBD1	TRBJ2-1	NA	TRBV18	CASSPGSRDRVANEQFF	TGTGCCAGCTCACCAGGGAGCCGGGACAGGGTAGCCAATGAGCAGTTCTTC
NA	TRBJ1-4	once	TRBV6-6	CASSLDYNEKLFF	TGTGCCAGCAGTTTGGACTATAATGAAAAACTGTTTTTT
NA	TRBJ2-5	few	TRBV28	CASSHRKGGGLQETQYF	TGTGCCAGCAGCCATCGAAAGGGAGGCGGCCTCCAAGAGACCCAGTACTTC
NA	TRBJ2-4	NA	TRBV2	CASSGQLDPKNIQYF	TGTGCCAGCAGTGGACAGCTCGATCCCAAAAACATTCAGTACTTC
NA	TRBJ2-4	NA	TRBV7-8	CASSLRGGGNIQYF	TGTGCCAGCAGCTTGCGGGGAGGGGGAAACATTCAGTACTTC
NA	TRBJ1-2	NA	TRBV19	CASSIGTRYGYTF	TGTGCCAGTAGTATCGGGACACGGTATGGCTACACCTTC
NA	TRBJ2-5	NA	TRBV5-6	CASSLGTDQETQYF	TGTGCCAGCAGCTTGGGGACAGACCAAGAGACCCAGTACTTC
TRBD1	TRBJ1-5	few	TRBV5-6	CASSVDRGDQPQHF	TGTGCCAGCAGCGTAGACAGGGGTGACCAGCCCCAGCATTTT
TRBD1	TRBJ1-5	NA	TRBV5-8	CASSFGTGVLQPQHF	TGTGCCAGCAGCTTCGGGACAGGGGTCCTTCAGCCCCAGCATTTT
NA	TRBJ1-3	NA	TRBV6-5	CASSRQFSGNTIYF	TGTGCCAGCAGTCGACAGTTCTCTGGAAACACCATATATTTT
TRBD2	TRBJ2-1	once	TRBV4-1	CASSQDPGLAGENEQFF	TGCGCCAGCAGCCAAGATCCTGGACTAGCGGGGGAGAATGAGCAGTTCTTC
NA	TRBJ1-1	NA	TRBV7-9	CASSLETEGLKAFF	TGTGCCAGCAGCTTAGAAACAGAGGGTTTGAAAGCTTTCTTT
TRBD1	TRBJ1-2	NA	TRBV18	CASSPQGPGTGNYGYTF	TGTGCCAGCTCACCTCAAGGTCCCGGGACAGGGAACTATGGCTACACCTTC
TRBD1	TRBJ1-2	NA	TRBV30	CAWSRQGANYGYTF	TGTGCCTGGAGTAGGCAGGGGGCGAACTATGGCTACACCTTC
TRBD1	TRBJ1-2	NA	TRBV28	CASRRDRGRDGYTF	TGTGCCAGCAGACGGGACAGGGGAAGGGATGGCTACACCTTC
NA	TRBJ2-5	NA	TRBV7-2	CASSLVQGYETQYF	TGTGCCAGCAGCTTAGTCCAGGGCTACGAGACCCAGTACTTC
NA	TRBJ1-5	NA	TRBV2	CASSIWTELNSNQPQHF	TGTGCCAGCAGCATCTGGACAGAATTAAATAGCAATCAGCCCCAGCATTTT
NA	TRBJ1-1	NA	TRBV7-9	CASSLSTMNTEAFF	TGTGCCAGCAGCTTAAGTACTATGAACACTGAAGCTTTCTTT
NA	TRBJ2-7	NA	TRBV6-4	CASIRGTFEQYF	TGTGCCAGCATCAGGGGAACTTTCGAGCAGTACTTC
NA	TRBJ2-5	NA	TRBV7-9	CASSLGGGKETQYF	TGTGCCAGCAGCTTAGGTGGGGGGAAAGAGACCCAGTACTTC
NA	TRBJ1-6	NA	TRBV28	CASRPQNSPLHF	TGTGCCAGCAGACCACAAAATTCACCCCTCCACTTT
TRBD2	TRBJ2-3	NA	TRBV2	CASNQRGGDTQYF	TGTGCCAGCAATCAGCGGGGGGGAGATACGCAGTATTTT
NA	TRBJ1-2	NA	TRBV27	CASRSGVYGYTF	TGTGCCAGCAGGTCAGGGGTCTATGGCTACACCTTC
NA	TRBJ2-2	few	TRBV5-1	CASSLMSGTGELFF	TGCGCCAGCAGCTTGATGAGTGGCACCGGGGAGCTGTTTTTT
TRBD1	TRBJ1-2	NA	TRBV6-5	CASSVTGIHGYTF	TGTGCCAGCAGTGTGACAGGGATCCATGGCTACACCTTC